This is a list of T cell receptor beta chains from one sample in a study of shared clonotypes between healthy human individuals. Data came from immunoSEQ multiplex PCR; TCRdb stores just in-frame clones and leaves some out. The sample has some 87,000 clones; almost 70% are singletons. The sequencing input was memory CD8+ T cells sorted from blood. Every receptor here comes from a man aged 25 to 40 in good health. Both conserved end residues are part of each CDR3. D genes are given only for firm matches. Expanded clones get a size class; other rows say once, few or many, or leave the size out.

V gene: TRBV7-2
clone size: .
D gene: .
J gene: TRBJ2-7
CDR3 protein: CASSFVSYEQYF
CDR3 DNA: TGTGCCAGCAGTTTCGTCTCCTACGAGCAGTACTTC

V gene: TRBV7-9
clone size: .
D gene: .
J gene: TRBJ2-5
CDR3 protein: CASSLVTKETQYF
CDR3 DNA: TGTGCCAGCAGCTTAGTTACTAAAGAGACCCAGTACTTC

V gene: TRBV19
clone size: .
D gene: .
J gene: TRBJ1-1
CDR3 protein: CASSGGMNTEAFF
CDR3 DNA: TGTGCCAGTAGTGGTGGGATGAACACTGAAGCTTTCTTT

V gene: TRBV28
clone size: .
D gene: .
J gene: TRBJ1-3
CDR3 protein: CASSFLHGRNGNTIYF
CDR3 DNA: TGTGCCAGCAGTTTCCTCCACGGAAGAAATGGAAACACCATATATTTT

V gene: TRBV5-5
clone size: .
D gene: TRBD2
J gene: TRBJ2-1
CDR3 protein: CASSLAYMIAGGPWEQFF
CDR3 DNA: TGTGCCAGCAGCTTGGCCTATATGATCGCGGGAGGGCCGTGGGAGCAGTTCTTC

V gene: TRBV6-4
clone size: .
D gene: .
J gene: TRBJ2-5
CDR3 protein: CASSVDQQGTQYF
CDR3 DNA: TGTGCCAGCAGTGTGGACCAACAAGGAACCCAGTACTTC

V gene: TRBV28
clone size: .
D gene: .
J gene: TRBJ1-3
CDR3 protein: CASSGGGGTGNTIYF
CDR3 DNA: TGTGCCAGCAGTGGGGGGGGAGGAACGGGAAACACCATATATTTT

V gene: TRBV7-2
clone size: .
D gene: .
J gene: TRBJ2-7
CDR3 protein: CASSSGRVSEQYF
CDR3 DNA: TGTGCCAGCAGCTCCGGCAGAGTCTCCGAGCAGTACTTC

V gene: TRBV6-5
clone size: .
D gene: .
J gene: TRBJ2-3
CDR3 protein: CASSPTPRGAQYF
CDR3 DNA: TGTGCCAGCAGCCCGACCCCTCGGGGAGCGCAGTATTTT

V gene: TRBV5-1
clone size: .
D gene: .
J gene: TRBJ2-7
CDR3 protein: CASSSGGQGLLGLYEQYF
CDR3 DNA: TGCGCCAGCAGCTCGGGGGGACAAGGCCTGTTGGGTTTGTACGAGCAGTACTTC

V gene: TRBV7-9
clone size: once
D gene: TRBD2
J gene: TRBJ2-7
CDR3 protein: CASSGSSGRYEQYF
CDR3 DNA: TGTGCCAGCAGCGGTTCTAGCGGGAGATACGAGCAGTACTTC

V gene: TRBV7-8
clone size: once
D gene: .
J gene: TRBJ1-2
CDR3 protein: CASSSSSAGDYGYTF
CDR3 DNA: TGTGCCAGCAGCTCCAGCTCGGCAGGGGACTATGGCTACACCTTC

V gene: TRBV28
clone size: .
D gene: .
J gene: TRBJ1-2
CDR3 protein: CASSPTEGSHGYTF
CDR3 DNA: TGTGCCAGCAGTCCAACCGAGGGGTCCCATGGCTACACCTTC

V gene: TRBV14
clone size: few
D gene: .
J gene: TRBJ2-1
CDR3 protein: CASSQTGGTGEQFF
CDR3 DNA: TGTGCCAGCAGCCAGACTGGCGGGACGGGCGAGCAGTTCTTC

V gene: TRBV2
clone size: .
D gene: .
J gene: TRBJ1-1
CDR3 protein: CASSEARGYEAFF
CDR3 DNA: TGTGCCAGCAGTGAAGCGCGCGGGTATGAAGCTTTCTTT

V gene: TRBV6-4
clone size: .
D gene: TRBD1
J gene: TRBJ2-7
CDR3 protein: CASSFNQGATYEQYF
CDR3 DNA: TGTGCCAGCAGTTTCAATCAGGGGGCCACCTACGAGCAGTACTTC

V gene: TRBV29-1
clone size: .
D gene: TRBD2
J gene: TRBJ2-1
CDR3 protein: CSSPSGNSIVNEQFF
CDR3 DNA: TGCAGCAGCCCTAGCGGGAACAGCATTGTTAATGAGCAGTTCTTC

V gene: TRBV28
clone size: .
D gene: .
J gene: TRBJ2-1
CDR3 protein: CASSLGLTNEQFF
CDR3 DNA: TGTGCCAGCAGTTTGGGTTTAACAAATGAGCAGTTCTTC

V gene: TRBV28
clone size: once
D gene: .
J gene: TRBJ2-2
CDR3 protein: CASSEVTGELFF
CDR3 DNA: TGTGCCAGCAGTGAGGTTACCGGGGAGCTGTTTTTT

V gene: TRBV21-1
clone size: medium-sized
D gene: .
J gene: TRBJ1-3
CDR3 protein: CASSKTRQGGKYTIYF
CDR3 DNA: TGTGCCAGCAGCAAAACTAGACAGGGCGGTAAGTACACCATATATTTT

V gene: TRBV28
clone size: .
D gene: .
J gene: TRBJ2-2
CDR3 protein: CASSLGTPLPGELFF
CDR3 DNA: TGTGCCAGCAGTTTAGGGACCCCTCTCCCCGGGGAGCTGTTTTTT

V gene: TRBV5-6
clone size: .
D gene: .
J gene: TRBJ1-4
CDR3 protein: CASSLDVFGQKLFF
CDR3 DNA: TGTGCCAGCAGCTTGGATGTATTCGGACAAAAACTGTTTTTT

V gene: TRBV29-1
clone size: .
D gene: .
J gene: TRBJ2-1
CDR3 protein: CSVEGYNEQFF
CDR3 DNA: TGCAGCGTTGAAGGTTACAATGAGCAGTTCTTC

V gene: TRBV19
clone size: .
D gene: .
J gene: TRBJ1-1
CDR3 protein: CASDRPYGTEAFF
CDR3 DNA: TGTGCCAGTGACAGGCCCTATGGCACTGAAGCTTTCTTT

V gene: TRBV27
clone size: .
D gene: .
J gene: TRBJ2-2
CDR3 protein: CASSLLPGLDTGELFF
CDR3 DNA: TGTGCCAGCAGTTTATTACCGGGTTTGGACACCGGGGAGCTGTTTTTT

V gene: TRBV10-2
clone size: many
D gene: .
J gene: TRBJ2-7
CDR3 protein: CASSERGYEQYF
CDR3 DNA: TGCGCCAGCAGTGAAAGGGGCTACGAGCAGTACTTC

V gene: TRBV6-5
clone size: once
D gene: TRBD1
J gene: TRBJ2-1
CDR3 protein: CASSHHRGNEQFF
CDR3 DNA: TGTGCCAGCAGTCACCACAGGGGCAATGAGCAGTTCTTC

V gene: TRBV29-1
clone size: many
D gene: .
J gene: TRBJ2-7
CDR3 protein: CSVVRSDEQYF
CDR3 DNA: TGCAGCGTTGTAAGGTCGGACGAGCAGTACTTC

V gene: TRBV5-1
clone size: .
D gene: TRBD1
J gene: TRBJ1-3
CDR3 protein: CASSLADRGDTIYF
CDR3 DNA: TGCGCCAGCAGCTTGGCGGACAGGGGGGACACCATATATTTT

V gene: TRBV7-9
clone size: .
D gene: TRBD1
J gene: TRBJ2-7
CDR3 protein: CASSLTGEEQYF
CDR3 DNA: TGTGCCAGCAGCTTAACAGGGGAAGAGCAGTACTTC

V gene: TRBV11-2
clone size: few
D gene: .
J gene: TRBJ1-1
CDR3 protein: CASSWGSGEAFF
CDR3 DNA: TGTGCCAGCAGCTGGGGGTCCGGTGAAGCTTTCTTT

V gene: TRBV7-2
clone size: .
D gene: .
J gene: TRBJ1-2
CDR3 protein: CASSLRSGADYGYTF
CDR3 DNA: TGTGCCAGCAGCTTAAGGTCAGGGGCGGACTATGGCTACACCTTC